This TCR beta chain came from a study of CD8+CD57+ T cells in acquired aplastic anemia. CD8+CD57+ cell expansion had been shown by flow cytometry in patients chosen for sequencing. In the case of this clonotype: The junction shows a germline mismatch at one end, possibly a read error.

This CDR3 has 13 amino acids. Germline V gene lookup returns CDR1 MGHDK and CDR2 SYGVNS. Profiling of TCR beta VDJ combinations and CDR3 sequences used genomic DNA as template. TCRdb reprocessed the reads via MiXCR and lists one record per CDR3 protein. The sample includes more than 250,000 distinct CDR3 sequences, roughly 80% of them seen just once. Sample: sorted CD4+, CD8+, or CD8+CD57+ T cells (not recorded which) from PBMCs. The clonotype originates from a human donor with aplastic anemia. The J gene is TRBJ1-2, the V gene TRBV25-1; weak D call: TRBD1 (6 bases). The CDR3 DNA sequence: TGTGCCAGCAGCGAGGATGTGACAGGTGGCCACAACTTC. It encodes CASSEDVTGGHNF.